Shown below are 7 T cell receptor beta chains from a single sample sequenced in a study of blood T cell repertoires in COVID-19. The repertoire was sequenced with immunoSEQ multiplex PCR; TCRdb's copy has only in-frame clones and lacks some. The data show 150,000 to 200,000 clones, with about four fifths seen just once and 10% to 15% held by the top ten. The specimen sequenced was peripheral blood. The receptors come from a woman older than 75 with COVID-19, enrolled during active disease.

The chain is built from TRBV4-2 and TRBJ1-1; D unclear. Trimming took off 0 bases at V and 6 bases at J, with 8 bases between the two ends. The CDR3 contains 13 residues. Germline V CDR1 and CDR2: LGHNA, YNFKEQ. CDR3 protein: CASSQEVAAEAFF. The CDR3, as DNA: TGTGCCAGCAGCCAAGAAGTGGCGGCTGAAGCTTTCTTT.

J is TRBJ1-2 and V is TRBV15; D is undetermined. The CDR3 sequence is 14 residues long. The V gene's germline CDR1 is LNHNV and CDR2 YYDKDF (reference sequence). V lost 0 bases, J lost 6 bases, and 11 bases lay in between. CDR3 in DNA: TGTGCCACCAGCAGAGAAGAGGCTCCCCATGGCTACACCTTC. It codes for CATSREEAPHGYTF.

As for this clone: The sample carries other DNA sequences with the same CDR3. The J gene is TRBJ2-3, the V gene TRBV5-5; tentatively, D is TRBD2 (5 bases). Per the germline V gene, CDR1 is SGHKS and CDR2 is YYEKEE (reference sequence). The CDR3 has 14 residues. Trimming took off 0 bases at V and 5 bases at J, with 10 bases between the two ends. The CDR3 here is CASSLAGGGDTQYF. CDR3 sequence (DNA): TGTGCCAGCAGCTTGGCGGGTGGAGGAGATACGCAGTATTTT.

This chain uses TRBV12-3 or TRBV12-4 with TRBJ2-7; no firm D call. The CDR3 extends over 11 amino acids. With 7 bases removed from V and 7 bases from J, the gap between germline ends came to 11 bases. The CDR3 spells CASTLGGEQYF. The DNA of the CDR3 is TGTGCCAGCACCCTAGGTGGAGAGCAGTACTTC.

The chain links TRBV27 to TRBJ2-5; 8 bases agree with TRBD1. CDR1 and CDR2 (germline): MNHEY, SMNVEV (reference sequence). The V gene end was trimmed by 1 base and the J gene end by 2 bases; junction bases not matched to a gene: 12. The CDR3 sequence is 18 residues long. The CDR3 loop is CASSLYSSTGGGQETQYF. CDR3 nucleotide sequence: TGTGCCAGCAGTTTATATTCAAGTACAGGGGGAGGTCAAGAGACCCAGTACTTC.

CDR3 sequence: CASSHTQGRFSGNTIYF. CDR3 coding DNA: TGTGCCAGCAGCCACACGCAGGGCAGGTTCTCTGGAAACACCATATATTTT. The chain combines TRBV7-2 with TRBJ1-3, with D tentatively TRBD1 (5 bases). The germline V gene encodes CDR1 SGHTA and CDR2 FQGNSA. This CDR3 contains 17 residues. V lost 5 bases and J lost 0, with 17 bases in between.

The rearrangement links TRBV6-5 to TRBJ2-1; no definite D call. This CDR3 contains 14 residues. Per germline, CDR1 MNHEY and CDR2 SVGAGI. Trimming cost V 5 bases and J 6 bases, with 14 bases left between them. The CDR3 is CASSSRVELNEQFF. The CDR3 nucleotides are TGTGCCAGCAGTAGTAGAGTGGAGCTCAATGAGCAGTTCTTC.